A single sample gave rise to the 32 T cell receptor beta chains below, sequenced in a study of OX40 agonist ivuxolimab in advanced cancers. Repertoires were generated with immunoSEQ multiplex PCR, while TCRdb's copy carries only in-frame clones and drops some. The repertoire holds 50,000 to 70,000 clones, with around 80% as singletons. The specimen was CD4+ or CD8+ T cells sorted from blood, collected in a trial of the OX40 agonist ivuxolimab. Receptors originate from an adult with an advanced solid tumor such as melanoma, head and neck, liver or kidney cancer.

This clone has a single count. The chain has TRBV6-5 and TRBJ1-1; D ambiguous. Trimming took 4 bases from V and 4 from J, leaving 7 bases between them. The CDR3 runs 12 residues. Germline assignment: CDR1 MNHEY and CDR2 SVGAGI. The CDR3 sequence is CASSSGVTEAFF. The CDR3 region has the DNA TGTGCCAGCAGTTCAGGCGTCACTGAAGCTTTCTTT.

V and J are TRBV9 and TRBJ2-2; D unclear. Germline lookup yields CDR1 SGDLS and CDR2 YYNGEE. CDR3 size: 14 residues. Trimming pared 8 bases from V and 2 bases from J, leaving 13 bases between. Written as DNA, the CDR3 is TGTGCCAGTAGTGGTCAGAGAAACACCGGGGAGCTGTTTTTT. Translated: CASSGQRNTGELFF. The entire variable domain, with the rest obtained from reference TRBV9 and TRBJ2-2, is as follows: DSGVTQTPKHLITATGQRVTLRCSPRSGDLSVYWYQQSLDQGLQFLIQYYNGEERAKGNILERFSAQQFPDLHSELNLSSLELGDSALYFCASSGQRNTGELFFGEGSRLTVL.

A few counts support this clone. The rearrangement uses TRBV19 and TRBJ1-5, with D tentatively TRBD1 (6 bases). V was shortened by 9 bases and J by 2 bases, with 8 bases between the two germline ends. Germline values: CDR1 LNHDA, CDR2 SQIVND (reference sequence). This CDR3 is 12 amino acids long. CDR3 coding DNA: TGTGCCAGCCGACAGGGCAATCAGCCCCAGCATTTT. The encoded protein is CASRQGNQPQHF.

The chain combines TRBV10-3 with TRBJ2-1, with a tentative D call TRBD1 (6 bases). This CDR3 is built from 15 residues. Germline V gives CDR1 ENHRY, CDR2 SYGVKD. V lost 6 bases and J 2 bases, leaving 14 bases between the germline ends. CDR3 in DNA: TGTGCCATCAGCTACCAGGGGCCCCCCTACAATGAGCAGTTCTTC. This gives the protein CAISYQGPPYNEQFF.

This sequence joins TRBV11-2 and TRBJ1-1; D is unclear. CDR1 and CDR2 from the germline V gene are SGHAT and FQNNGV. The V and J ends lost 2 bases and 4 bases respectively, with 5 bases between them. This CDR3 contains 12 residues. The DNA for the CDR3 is TGTGCCAGCAGCTTACGGGGCACTGAAGCTTTCTTT. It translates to CASSLRGTEAFF.

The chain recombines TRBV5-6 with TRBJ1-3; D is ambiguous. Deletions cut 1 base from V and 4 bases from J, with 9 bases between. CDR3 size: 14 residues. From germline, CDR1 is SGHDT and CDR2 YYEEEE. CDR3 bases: TGTGCCAGCAGCTTGAGGACTTCGGGAAACACCATATATTTT. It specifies CASSLRTSGNTIYF. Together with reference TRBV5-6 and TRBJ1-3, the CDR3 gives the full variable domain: DAGVTQSPTHLIKTRGQQVTLRCSPKSGHDTVSWYQQALGQGPQFIFQYYEEEERQRGNFPDRFSGHQFPNYSSELNVNALLLGDSALYLCASSLRTSGNTIYFGEGSWLTVV.

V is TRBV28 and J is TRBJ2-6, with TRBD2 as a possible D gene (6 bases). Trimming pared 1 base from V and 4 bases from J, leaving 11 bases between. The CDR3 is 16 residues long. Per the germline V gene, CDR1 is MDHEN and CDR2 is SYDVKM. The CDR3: CASSLFGGSGANVLTF. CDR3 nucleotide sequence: TGTGCCAGCAGTTTATTTGGGGGGTCAGGGGCCAACGTCCTGACTTTC.

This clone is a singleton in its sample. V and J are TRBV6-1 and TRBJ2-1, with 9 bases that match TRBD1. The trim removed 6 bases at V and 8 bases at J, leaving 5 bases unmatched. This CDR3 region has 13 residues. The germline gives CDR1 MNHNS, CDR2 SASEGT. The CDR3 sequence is CASRDRGGDEQFF. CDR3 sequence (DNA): TGTGCCAGCAGGGACAGGGGTGGCGATGAGCAGTTCTTC.

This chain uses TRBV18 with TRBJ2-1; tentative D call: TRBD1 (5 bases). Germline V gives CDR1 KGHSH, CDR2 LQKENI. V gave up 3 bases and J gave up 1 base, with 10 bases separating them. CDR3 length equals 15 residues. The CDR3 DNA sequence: TGTGCCAGCTCACCGGCCAGGGAATCCTACAATGAGCAGTTCTTC. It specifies CASSPARESYNEQFF.

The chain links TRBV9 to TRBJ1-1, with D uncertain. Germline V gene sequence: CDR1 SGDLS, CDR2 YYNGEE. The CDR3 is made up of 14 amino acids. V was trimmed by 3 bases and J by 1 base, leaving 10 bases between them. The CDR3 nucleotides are TGTGCCAGCAGCGCCGGTCTGGAGAACACTGAAGCTTTCTTT. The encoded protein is CASSAGLENTEAFF.

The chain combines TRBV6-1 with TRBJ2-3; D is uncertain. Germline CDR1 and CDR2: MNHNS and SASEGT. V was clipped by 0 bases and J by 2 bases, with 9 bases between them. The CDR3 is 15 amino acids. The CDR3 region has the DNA TGTGCCAGCAGTGAAGCAGTGGGAACCACAGATACGCAGTATTTT. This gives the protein CASSEAVGTTDTQYF.

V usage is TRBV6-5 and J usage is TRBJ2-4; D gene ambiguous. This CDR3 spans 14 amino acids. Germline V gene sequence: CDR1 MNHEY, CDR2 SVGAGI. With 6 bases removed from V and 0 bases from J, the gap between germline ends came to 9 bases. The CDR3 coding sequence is TGTGCCAGCAGAACCCCAGGAGCCAAAAACATTCAGTACTTC. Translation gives CASRTPGAKNIQYF.

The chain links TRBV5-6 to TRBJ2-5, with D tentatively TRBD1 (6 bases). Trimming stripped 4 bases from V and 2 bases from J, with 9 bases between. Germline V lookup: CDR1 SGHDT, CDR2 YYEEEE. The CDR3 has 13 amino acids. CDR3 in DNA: TGTGCCAGCAGCACGGGACAACAAGAGACCCAGTACTTC. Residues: CASSTGQQETQYF.

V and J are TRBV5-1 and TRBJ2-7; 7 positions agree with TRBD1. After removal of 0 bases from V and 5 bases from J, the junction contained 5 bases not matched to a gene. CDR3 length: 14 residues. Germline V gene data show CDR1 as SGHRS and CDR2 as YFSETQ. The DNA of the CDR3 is TGCGCCAGCAGCTTGGGATACAGGGGTGACGAGCAGTACTTC. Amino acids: CASSLGYRGDEQYF. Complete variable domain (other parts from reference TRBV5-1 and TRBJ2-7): KAGVTQTPRYLIKTRGQQVTLSCSPISGHRSVSWYQQTPGQGLQFLFEYFSETQRNKGNFPGRFSGRQFSNSRSEMNVSTLELGDSALYLCASSLGYRGDEQYFGPGTRLTVT.

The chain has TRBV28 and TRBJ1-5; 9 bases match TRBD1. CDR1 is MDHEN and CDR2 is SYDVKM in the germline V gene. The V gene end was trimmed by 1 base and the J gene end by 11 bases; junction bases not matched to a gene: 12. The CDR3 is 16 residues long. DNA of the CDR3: TGTGCCAGCAGTTTATTGGGGACAGGGATGGCGGTGGCCCAGCATTTT. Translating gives CASSLLGTGMAVAQHF.

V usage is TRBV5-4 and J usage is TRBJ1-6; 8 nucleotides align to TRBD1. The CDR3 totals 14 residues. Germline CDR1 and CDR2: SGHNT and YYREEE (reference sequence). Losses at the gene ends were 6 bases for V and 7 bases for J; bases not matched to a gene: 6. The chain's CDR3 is CASNQGQGNSPLHF. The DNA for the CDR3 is TGTGCCAGCAACCAAGGACAGGGCAATTCACCCCTCCACTTT.

In nucleotides, the CDR3 is TGTGCCAGCAGAACAGGGGCCACCGGGGAGCTGTTTTTT. It translates to CASRTGATGELFF. This rearrangement joins TRBV6-1 to TRBJ2-2; 7 bases map to TRBD1. This CDR3 has 13 residues. Trimming cost V 6 bases and J 4 bases; bases outside gene matches: 2. CDR1 MNHNS and CDR2 SASEGT come from the germline V gene.

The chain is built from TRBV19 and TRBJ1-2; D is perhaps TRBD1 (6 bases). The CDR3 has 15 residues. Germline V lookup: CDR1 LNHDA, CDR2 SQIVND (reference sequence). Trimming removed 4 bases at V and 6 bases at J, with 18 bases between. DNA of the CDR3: TGTGCCAGTAGTAAAGAACAGGGCAGGAGGGATGGCTACACCTTC. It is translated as CASSKEQGRRDGYTF.

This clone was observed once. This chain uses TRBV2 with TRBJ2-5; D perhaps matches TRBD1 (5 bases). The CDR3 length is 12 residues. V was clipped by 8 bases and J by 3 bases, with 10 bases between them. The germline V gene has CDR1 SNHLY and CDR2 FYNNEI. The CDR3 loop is CASGASEETQYF. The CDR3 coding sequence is TGTGCCAGCGGGGCGTCCGAAGAGACCCAGTACTTC.

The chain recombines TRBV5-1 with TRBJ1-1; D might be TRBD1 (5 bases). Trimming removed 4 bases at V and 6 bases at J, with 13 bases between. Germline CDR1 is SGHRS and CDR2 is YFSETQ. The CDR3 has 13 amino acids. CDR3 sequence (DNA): TGCGCCAGCAGCCGCGGGACCGGCTCTGAAGCTTTCTTT. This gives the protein CASSRGTGSEAFF.

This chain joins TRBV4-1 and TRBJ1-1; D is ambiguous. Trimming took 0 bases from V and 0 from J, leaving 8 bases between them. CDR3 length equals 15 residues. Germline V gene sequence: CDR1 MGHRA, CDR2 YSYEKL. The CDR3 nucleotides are TGCGCCAGCAGCCAAGACCAGGTAATGAACACTGAAGCTTTCTTT. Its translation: CASSQDQVMNTEAFF.

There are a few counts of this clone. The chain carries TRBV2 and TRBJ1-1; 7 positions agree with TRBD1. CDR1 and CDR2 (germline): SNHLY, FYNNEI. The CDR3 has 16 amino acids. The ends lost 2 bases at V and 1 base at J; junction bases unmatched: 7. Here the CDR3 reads CASSERGPGANTEAFF. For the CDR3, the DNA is TGTGCCAGCAGTGAAAGGGGGCCAGGAGCGAACACTGAAGCTTTCTTT. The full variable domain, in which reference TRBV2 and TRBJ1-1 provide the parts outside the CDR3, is EPEVTQTPSHQVTQMGQEVILRCVPISNHLYFYWYRQILGQKVEFLVSFYNNEISEKSEIFDDQFSVERPDGSNFTLKIRSTKLEDSAMYFCASSERGPGANTEAFFGQGTRLTVV.

CDR3 coding DNA: TGTGCCTGGAGTGCGGTGACAGTCAATCAGCCCCAGCATTTT. Encoded protein: CAWSAVTVNQPQHF. The chain links TRBV30 to TRBJ1-5, with D maybe TRBD1 (5 bases). CDR3 length: 14 residues. Germline values: CDR1 GTSNPN, CDR2 SVGIG (reference sequence). V was clipped by 1 base and J by 3 bases, with 10 bases between them.

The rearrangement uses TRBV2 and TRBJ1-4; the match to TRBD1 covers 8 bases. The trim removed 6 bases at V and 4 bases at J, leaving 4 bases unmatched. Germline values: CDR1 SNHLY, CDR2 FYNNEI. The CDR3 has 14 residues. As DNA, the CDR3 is TGTGCCAGCAGGGGGACAGGTCTTAATGAAAAACTGTTTTTT. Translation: CASRGTGLNEKLFF.

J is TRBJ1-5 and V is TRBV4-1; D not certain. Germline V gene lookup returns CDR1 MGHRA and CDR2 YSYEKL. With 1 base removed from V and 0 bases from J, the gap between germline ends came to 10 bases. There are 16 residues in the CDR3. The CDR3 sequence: CASSQGSTVSNQPQHF. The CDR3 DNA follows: TGCGCCAGCAGCCAAGGGTCGACCGTTAGCAATCAGCCCCAGCATTTT.

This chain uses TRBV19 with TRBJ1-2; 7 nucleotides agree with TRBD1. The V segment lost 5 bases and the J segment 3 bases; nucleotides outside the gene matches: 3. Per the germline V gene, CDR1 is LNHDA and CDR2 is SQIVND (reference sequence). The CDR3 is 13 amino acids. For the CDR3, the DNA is TGTGCCAGTAGTGTCCAGGGGGACTATGGCTACACCTTC. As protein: CASSVQGDYGYTF.

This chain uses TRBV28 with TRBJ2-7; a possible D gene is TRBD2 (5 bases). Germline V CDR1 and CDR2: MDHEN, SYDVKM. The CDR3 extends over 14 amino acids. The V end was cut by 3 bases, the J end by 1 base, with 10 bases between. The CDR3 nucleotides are TGTGCCAGCAGTTTTCTGACGGGGTCCTACGAGCAGTACTTC. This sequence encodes CASSFLTGSYEQYF.

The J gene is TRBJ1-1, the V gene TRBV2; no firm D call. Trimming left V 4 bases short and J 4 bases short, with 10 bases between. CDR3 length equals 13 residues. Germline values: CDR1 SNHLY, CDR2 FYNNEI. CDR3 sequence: CASSVGRGTEAFF. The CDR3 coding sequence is TGTGCCAGCAGTGTCGGGAGAGGCACTGAAGCTTTCTTT. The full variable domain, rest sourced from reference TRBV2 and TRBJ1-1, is EPEVTQTPSHQVTQMGQEVILRCVPISNHLYFYWYRQILGQKVEFLVSFYNNEISEKSEIFDDQFSVERPDGSNFTLKIRSTKLEDSAMYFCASSVGRGTEAFFGQGTRLTVV.

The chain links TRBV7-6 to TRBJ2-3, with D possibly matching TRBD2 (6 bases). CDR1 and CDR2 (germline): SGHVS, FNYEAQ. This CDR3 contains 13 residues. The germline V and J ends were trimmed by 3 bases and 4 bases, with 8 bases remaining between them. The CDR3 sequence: CASSLGGPDTQYF. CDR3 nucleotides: TGTGCCAGCAGCTTGGGGGGTCCAGATACGCAGTATTTT. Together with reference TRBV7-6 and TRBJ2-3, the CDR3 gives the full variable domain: GAGVSQSPRYKVTKRGQDVALRCDPISGHVSLYWYRQALGQGPEFLTYFNYEAQQDKSGLPNDRFSAERPEGSISTLTIQRTEQRDSAMYRCASSLGGPDTQYFGPGTRLTVL.

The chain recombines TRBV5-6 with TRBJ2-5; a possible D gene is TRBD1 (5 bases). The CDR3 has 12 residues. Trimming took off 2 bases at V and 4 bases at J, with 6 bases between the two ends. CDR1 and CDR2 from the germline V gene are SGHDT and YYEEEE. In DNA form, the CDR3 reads TGTGCCAGCAGCTTTACAGGAGAGACCCAGTACTTC. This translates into CASSFTGETQYF.

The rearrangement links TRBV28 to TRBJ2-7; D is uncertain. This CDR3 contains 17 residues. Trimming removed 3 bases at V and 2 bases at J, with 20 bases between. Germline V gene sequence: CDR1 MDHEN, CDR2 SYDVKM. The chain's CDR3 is CASSLGQYFTTAYEQYF. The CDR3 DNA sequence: TGTGCCAGCAGTTTGGGTCAGTACTTCACCACGGCCTACGAGCAGTACTTC.

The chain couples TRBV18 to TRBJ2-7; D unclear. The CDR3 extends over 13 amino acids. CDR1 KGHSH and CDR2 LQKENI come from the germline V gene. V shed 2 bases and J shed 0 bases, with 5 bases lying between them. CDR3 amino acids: CASSPLSSYEQYF. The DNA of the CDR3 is TGTGCCAGCTCACCATTGAGCTCCTACGAGCAGTACTTC.